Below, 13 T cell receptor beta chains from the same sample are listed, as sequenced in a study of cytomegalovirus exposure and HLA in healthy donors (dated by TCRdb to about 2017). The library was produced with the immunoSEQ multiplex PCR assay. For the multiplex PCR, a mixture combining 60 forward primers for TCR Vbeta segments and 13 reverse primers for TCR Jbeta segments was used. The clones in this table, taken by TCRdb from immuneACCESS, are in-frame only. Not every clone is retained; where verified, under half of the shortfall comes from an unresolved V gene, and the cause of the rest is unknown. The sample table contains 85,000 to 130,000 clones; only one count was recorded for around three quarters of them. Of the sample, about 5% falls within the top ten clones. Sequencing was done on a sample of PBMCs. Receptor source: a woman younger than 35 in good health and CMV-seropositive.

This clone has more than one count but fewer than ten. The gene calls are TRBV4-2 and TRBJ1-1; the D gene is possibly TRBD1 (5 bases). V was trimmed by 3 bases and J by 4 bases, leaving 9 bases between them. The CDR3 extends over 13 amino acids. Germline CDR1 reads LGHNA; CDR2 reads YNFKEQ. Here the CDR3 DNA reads TGTGCCAGCAGCCAGGGGGGGTCCACTGAAGCTTTCTTT. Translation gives CASSQGGSTEAFF.

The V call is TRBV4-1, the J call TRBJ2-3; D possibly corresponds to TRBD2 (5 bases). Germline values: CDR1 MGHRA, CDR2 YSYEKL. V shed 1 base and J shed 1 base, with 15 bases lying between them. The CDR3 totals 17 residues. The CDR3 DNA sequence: TGCGCCAGCAGCCAAGTCGGGGTAGCTGGGGGCACAGATACGCAGTATTTT. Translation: CASSQVGVAGGTDTQYF.

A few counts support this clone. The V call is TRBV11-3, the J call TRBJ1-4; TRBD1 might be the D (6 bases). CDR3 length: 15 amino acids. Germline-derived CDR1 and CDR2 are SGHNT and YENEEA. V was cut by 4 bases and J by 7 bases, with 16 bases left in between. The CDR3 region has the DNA TGTGCCAGCAGCTCCCTCAGGGGCGGGAGTGAAAAACTGTTTTTT. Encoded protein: CASSSLRGGSEKLFF.

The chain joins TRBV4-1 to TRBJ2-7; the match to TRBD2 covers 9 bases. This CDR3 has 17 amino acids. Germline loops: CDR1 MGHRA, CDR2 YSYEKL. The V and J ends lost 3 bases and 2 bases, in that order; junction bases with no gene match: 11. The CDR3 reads CASSQVVSGRTAYEQYF. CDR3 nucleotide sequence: TGCGCCAGCAGCCAGGTCGTAAGCGGGAGGACCGCCTACGAGCAGTACTTC.

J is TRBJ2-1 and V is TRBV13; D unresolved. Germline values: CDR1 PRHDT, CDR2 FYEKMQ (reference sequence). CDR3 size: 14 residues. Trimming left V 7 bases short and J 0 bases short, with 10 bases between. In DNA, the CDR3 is TGTGCCAGCACCAGTGTGGTCTCCTACAATGAGCAGTTCTTC. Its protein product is CASTSVVSYNEQFF.

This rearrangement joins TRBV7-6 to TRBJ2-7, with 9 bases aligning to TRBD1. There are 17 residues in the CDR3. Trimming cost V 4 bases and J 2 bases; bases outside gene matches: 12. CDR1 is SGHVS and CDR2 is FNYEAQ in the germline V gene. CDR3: CASSSSAGRQGAYEQYF. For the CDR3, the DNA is TGTGCCAGCAGCTCGTCTGCCGGCAGACAGGGGGCCTACGAGCAGTACTTC.

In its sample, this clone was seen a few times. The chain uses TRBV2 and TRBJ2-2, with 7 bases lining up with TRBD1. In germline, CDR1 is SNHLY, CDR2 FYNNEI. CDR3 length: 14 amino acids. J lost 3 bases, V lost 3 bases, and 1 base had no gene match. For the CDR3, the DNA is TGTGCCAGCAGTGACGGGACAGACACCGGGGAGCTGTTTTTT. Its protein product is CASSDGTDTGELFF.

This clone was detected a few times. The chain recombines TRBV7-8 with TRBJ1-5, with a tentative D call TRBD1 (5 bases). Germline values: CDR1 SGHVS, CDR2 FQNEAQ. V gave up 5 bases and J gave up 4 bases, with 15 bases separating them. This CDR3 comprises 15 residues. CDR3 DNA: TGTGCCAGCAGCCCCGGGGGAGGGCCAAATCAGCCCCAGCATTTT. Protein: CASSPGGGPNQPQHF.

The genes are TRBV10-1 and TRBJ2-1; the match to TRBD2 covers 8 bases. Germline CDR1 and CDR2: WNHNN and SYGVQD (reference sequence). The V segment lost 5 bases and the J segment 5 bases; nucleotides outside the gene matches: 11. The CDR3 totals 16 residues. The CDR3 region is CASSPPGSGDDNEQFF. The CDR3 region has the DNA TGCGCCAGCAGTCCGCCGGGTAGCGGGGATGACAATGAGCAGTTCTTC.

The CDR3 here is CASTPPGNTEAFF. CDR3 in DNA: TGTGCCAGCACCCCGCCGGGGAACACTGAAGCTTTCTTT. The chain carries TRBV28 and TRBJ1-1; no clear D gene. Looked up from germline, CDR1 is MDHEN and CDR2 is SYDVKM. Trimming removed 7 bases at V and 1 base at J, with 10 bases between. The CDR3 has 13 residues.

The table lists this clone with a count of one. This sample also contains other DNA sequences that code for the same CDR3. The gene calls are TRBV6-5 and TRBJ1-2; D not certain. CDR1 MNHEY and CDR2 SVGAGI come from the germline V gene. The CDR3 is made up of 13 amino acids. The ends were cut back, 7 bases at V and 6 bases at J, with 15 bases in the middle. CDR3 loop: CASTHGELDGYTF. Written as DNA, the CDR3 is TGTGCCAGCACCCACGGGGAGTTGGATGGCTACACCTTC.

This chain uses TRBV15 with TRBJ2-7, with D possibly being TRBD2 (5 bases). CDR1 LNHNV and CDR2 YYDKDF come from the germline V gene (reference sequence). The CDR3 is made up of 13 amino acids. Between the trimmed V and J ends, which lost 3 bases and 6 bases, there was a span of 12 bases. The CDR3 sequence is CATSRLASSEQYF. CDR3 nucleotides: TGTGCCACCAGCAGGTTGGCTAGCAGCGAGCAGTACTTC.

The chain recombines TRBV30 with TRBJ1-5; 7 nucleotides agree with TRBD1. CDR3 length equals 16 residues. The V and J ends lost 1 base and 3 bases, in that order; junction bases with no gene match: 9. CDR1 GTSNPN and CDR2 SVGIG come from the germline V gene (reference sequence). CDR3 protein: CAWSALGTDNNQPQHF. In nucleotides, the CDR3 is TGTGCCTGGAGTGCGCTCGGGACAGATAACAATCAGCCCCAGCATTTT.